This TCR beta chain was sequenced during a study of blood T cell repertoires in COVID-19. Per the authors' pipeline: Reference gene primer amplification gave nucleated cell count estimates. Assay: immunoSEQ multiplex PCR; the TCRdb copy retains only in-frame clones and omits some. V, J and clone size were drawn from that table, and D and trimming were deduced from the DNA. Of about 95,000 clones detected, more than 80% appear once; the ten largest clones hold 4.5% to 5.5%. This CDR3 region has 13 residues. V was shortened by 4 bases and J by 6 bases, with 9 bases between the two germline ends. Germline-derived CDR1 and CDR2 are SGHVS and FNYEAQ.

Sequenced material: peripheral blood. The chain is built from TRBV7-6 and TRBJ2-2; unclear D gene. The sequence came from an elderly man with COVID-19, enrolled during active disease. DNA of the CDR3: TGTGCCAGCAGCTCCTATCTCCCCGGGGAGCTGTTTTTT. This sequence encodes CASSSYLPGELFF.